These 6 T cell receptor beta chains came from one sample sequenced in a study of blood T cell repertoires in COVID-19. Sequencing used immunoSEQ multiplex PCR; TCRdb keeps in-frame clones, though not all of them. The sample carries over 250,000 clones, 85% to 90% recorded once. What was sequenced was PBMCs or T cells enriched from blood (not recorded which). These receptors came from a woman aged 60-70 years who had recovered from COVID-19.

The chain is built from TRBV5-1 and TRBJ2-3; 13 nucleotides match TRBD2. There are 14 residues in the CDR3. V dropped 7 bases and J dropped 5; count of bases not matched to a gene: 4. CDR1 SGHRS and CDR2 YFSETQ come from the germline V gene. The CDR3 loop reads CASYGLAGVDTQYF. The CDR3 DNA reads as TGCGCCAGCTACGGACTAGCGGGAGTAGATACGCAGTATTTT.

As regards this clone: A junction end diverges from the germline sequence, so it may reflect a read error. The chain carries TRBV4-1 and TRBJ1-5; possible D gene TRBD1, 5 bases. The CDR3 runs 13 residues. In germline, CDR1 is MGHRA, CDR2 YSYEKL. Here the CDR3 reads CASGQGSNQPQHF. The CDR3 bases are TGCGCCAGCGGCCAGGGCAGCAATCAGCCCCAGCATTTT.

For the CDR3, the DNA is TGTGCCAGCAGCATAAACAGTTACGAGCAGTACTTC. This translates into CASSINSYEQYF. V is TRBV28 and J is TRBJ2-7; D call uncertain. Looked up from germline, CDR1 is MDHEN and CDR2 is SYDVKM. Trimming cost V 6 bases and J 4 bases, with 10 bases left between them. This CDR3 has 12 amino acids.

The V and J genes are TRBV5-1 and TRBJ1-1; D is undetermined. V shed 2 bases and J shed 1 base, with 9 bases lying between them. Germline CDR1 and CDR2: SGHRS and YFSETQ. The CDR3 consists of 14 residues. Here the CDR3 DNA reads TGCGCCAGCAGCTTTGGGCCGCCGAACACTGAAGCTTTCTTT. It translates to CASSFGPPNTEAFF.

The chain uses TRBV7-2 and TRBJ1-1; possibly TRBD1 for D (6 bases). In germline, CDR1 is SGHTA, CDR2 FQGNSA. The CDR3 spans 14 residues. Trimming stripped 1 base from V and 2 bases from J, with 8 bases between. CDR3 bases: TGTGCCAGCAGCTTAGTAGGGGGTAACACTGAAGCTTTCTTT. Protein sequence: CASSLVGGNTEAFF. The full variable domain, rest sourced from reference TRBV7-2 and TRBJ1-1, is GAGVSQSPSNKVTEKGKDVELRCDPISGHTALYWYRQSLGQGLEFLIYFQGNSAPDKSGLPSDRFSAERTGGSVSTLTIQRTQQEDSAVYLCASSLVGGNTEAFFGQGTRLTVV.

V is TRBV18 and J is TRBJ2-5; D is unresolved. The CDR3 has 12 residues. V was trimmed by 5 bases and J by 0 bases, leaving 4 bases between them. Germline CDR1 is KGHSH and CDR2 is LQKENI. CDR3 DNA sequence: TGTGCCAGCTCATCGTACCAAGAGACCCAGTACTTC. Protein sequence: CASSSYQETQYF.